The 9 T cell receptor beta chains listed next were all sequenced from one sample in a study of OX40 agonist ivuxolimab in advanced cancers. Profiled with immunoSEQ multiplex PCR; TCRdb holds only in-frame clones, not every one. Here the sample spans 90,000 to 100,000 clones, 75% to 90% being singletons. The sample here was CD4+ or CD8+ T cells sorted from blood, taken in a trial of the OX40 agonist ivuxolimab. The receptor set was obtained from an adult with an advanced solid tumor such as melanoma, head and neck, liver or kidney cancer.

This clone has just a few counts. In DNA form, the CDR3 reads TGTGCCAGCTCACCACAGGGGGCCAATGGTCAGCCCCAGCATTTT. It yields the protein CASSPQGANGQPQHF. The chain links TRBV18 to TRBJ1-5; 7 bases match TRBD1. CDR3 size: 15 residues. V lost 1 base and J lost 6; bases outside the gene matches: 6. The germline CDR1 and CDR2 sequences are KGHSH and LQKENI.

This rearrangement joins TRBV4-1 to TRBJ2-1; D may correspond to TRBD1 or TRBD2 (5 bases each). The germline gives CDR1 MGHRA, CDR2 YSYEKL. The CDR3 extends over 15 amino acids. The V and J ends lost 0 bases and 4 bases respectively, with 10 bases between them. CDR3 sequence (DNA): TGCGCCAGCAGCCAAGACGGGACCACTTACAATGAGCAGTTCTTC. Residues: CASSQDGTTYNEQFF.

V usage is TRBV9 and J usage is TRBJ2-7; D gene uncertain. Trimming took 0 bases from V and 7 from J, leaving 11 bases between them. This CDR3 is 13 amino acids long. Germline CDR1 and CDR2: SGDLS and YYNGEE. The CDR3 DNA is TGTGCCAGCAGCGTAGCCCCCCATCTTGAGCAGTACTTC. Its protein is CASSVAPHLEQYF. The full variable domain, rest sourced from reference TRBV9 and TRBJ2-7, is DSGVTQTPKHLITATGQRVTLRCSPRSGDLSVYWYQQSLDQGLQFLIQYYNGEERAKGNILERFSAQQFPDLHSELNLSSLELGDSALYFCASSVAPHLEQYFGPGTRLTVT.

This chain links TRBV5-1 with TRBJ2-5; perhaps D is TRBD1 or TRBD2 (5 bases each). The germline V and J ends were trimmed by 6 bases and 2 bases, with 20 bases remaining between them. Germline CDR1 reads SGHRS; CDR2 reads YFSETQ. This CDR3 region has 16 residues. As DNA, the CDR3 is TGCGCCAGCATGGTAAGACACGGGACCGATCAAGAGACCCAGTACTTC. Its protein is CASMVRHGTDQETQYF. The entire variable domain, with the rest obtained from reference TRBV5-1 and TRBJ2-5, is as follows: KAGVTQTPRYLIKTRGQQVTLSCSPISGHRSVSWYQQTPGQGLQFLFEYFSETQRNKGNFPGRFSGRQFSNSRSEMNVSTLELGDSALYLCASMVRHGTDQETQYFGPGTRLLVL.

V and J are TRBV27 and TRBJ1-1; 8 bases are a match to TRBD1. The CDR3 contains 15 residues. The J segment lost 1 base and the V segment lost 7 bases, leaving 8 bases of the junction unmatched. CDR1 MNHEY and CDR2 SMNVEV come from the germline V gene (reference sequence). The CDR3 sequence is CASKRTGTGNTEAFF. CDR3 coding DNA: TGTGCCAGCAAACGAACCGGGACAGGGAACACTGAAGCTTTCTTT.

The chain joins TRBV25-1 to TRBJ1-2; D remains ambiguous. The germline CDR1 and CDR2 sequences are MGHDK and SYGVNS. The CDR3 totals 12 residues. V lost 3 bases, J lost 8 bases, and 10 bases lay in between. For the CDR3, the DNA is TGTGCCAGCAGTGACAGCGACCGAGGCTACACCTTC. Protein sequence: CASSDSDRGYTF.

This chain uses TRBV12-1 with TRBJ2-2. TRBV12-1 is described as a pseudogene. The CDR3 spans 15 residues. The CDR3 region has the DNA TGTGCCAGCAGCCCCAAATTACCTAACACCGGGGAGCTGTTTTTT. The encoded protein is CASSPKLPNTGELFF.

The CDR3 DNA reads TGTGCCAGCAGCGTAGTAGCGGGAGGTAGGGATGAGCAGTTCTTC. Its translation: CASSVVAGGRDEQFF. The chain uses TRBV9 and TRBJ2-1, with 10 bases aligning to TRBD2. The CDR3 has 15 residues. Germline CDR1 is SGDLS and CDR2 is YYNGEE. Trimming removed 0 bases from V and 8 bases from J; junction bases left unmatched: 5.

The V and J genes are TRBV11-1 and TRBJ1-2; 7 bases align to TRBD1. The V gene end was trimmed by 2 bases and the J gene end by 2 bases; junction bases not matched to a gene: 8. Germline V CDR1 and CDR2: SGHAT, FQDESV (reference sequence). This CDR3 spans 16 amino acids. The CDR3 protein is CASSLRQGEGNYGYTF. The CDR3 DNA sequence: TGTGCCAGCAGCTTACGGCAGGGGGAAGGGAACTATGGCTACACCTTC.